This TCR beta chain was captured by sequencing in a study of control samples from healthy donors and cancer patients. Repertoires were generated with immunoSEQ multiplex PCR, while TCRdb's copy carries only in-frame clones and drops some. The profile shows about 180,000 clones, approximately 92% of them singletons. This sequence was found in a man between 25 and 39 years old in good health. The sequencing input was blood.

This CDR3 reads CASSAPVKGLGEQFF. In DNA, the CDR3 is TGTGCCAGTAGTGCGCCGGTGAAGGGACTCGGTGAGCAGTTCTTC. The chain couples TRBV19 to TRBJ2-1, with D tentatively TRBD2 (6 bases). The CDR3 runs to 15 residues. Germline V lookup: CDR1 LNHDA, CDR2 SQIVND (reference sequence). Trimming removed 5 bases from V and 9 bases from J, with 20 bases in between.